One sample yielded the 6 T cell receptor beta chains listed below, sequenced in a study of blood T cell repertoires in COVID-19. Method: immunoSEQ multiplex PCR; TCRdb's copy keeps in-frame clones and lacks some. In the table there are 120,000 to 150,000 clones, around 80% of which are singletons. The sample comprised peripheral blood. All receptors come from a man aged 55-75 years with active or convalescent COVID-19.

In its sample, this clone was seen a few times. V gene TRBV7-3 combines with J gene TRBJ2-2; possibly TRBD1 for D (5 bases). The V end lost 1 base, the J end lost 3 bases, and 12 bases lay between the germline ends. The CDR3 has 16 amino acids. Germline CDR1 and CDR2: SGHTA and FQGTGA. CDR3 in amino acids: CASSLRPGFDTGELFF. The CDR3 coding sequence is TGTGCCAGCAGCTTAAGGCCAGGGTTCGACACCGGGGAGCTGTTTTTT.

This clone occurred once. The chain recombines TRBV7-6 with TRBJ2-7, with a weak D call TRBD1 (5 bases). Germline V lookup: CDR1 SGHVS, CDR2 FNYEAQ. The CDR3 covers 15 residues. Trimming removed 2 bases at V and 0 bases at J, with 11 bases between. The CDR3 DNA follows: TGTGCCAGCAGCTTACAGGGCGCGAGCTCCTACGAGCAGTACTTC. Translated: CASSLQGASSYEQYF.

A few counts support this clone. The rearrangement joins TRBV5-1 to TRBJ2-7, with TRBD1 matching 9 bases. The V and J ends lost 0 bases and 2 bases, in that order; junction bases with no gene match: 0. Germline CDR1 is SGHRS and CDR2 is YFSETQ. The CDR3 has 14 residues. The CDR3 DNA reads as TGCGCCAGCAGCTTGGGGACAGGGGCCTACGAGCAGTACTTC. Encoded protein: CASSLGTGAYEQYF.

The chain links TRBV18 to TRBJ2-2, with TRBD2 matching 9 bases. CDR1 is KGHSH, CDR2 LQKENI, per germline. V lost 4 bases, J lost 1 base, and 4 bases stayed unmatched. The CDR3 is 16 residues long. CDR3 nucleotide sequence: TGTGCCAGCTCACATGAGACTAGCGGGAACACCGGGGAGCTGTTTTTT. Its protein is CASSHETSGNTGELFF.

This chain links TRBV20-1 with TRBJ1-2; D uncertain. Germline CDR1 is DFQATT and CDR2 is SNEGSKA (reference sequence). The CDR3 consists of 11 residues. Trimming took 2 bases from V and 13 from J, leaving 14 bases between them. In nucleotides, the CDR3 is TGCAGTGCTAGATTTCGGAACTCGGGCACCTTC. It yields the protein CSARFRNSGTF.

The V and J genes are TRBV6-5 and TRBJ1-2; unclear D gene. V shed 4 bases and J shed 6 bases, with 21 bases lying between them. Germline V gene lookup returns CDR1 MNHEY and CDR2 SVGAGI. CDR3 length equals 16 residues. The CDR3 DNA is TGTGCCAGCAGTTTCGGACGGGGATGGGGAACCGATGGCTACACCTTC. Its protein product is CASSFGRGWGTDGYTF.